This record looks at one T cell receptor beta chain sequence and its context. Antigen unknown. Germline-derived CDR1 and CDR2 are KGHSH and LQKENI. The CDR3 has 16 residues. The V and J ends lost 0 bases and 7 bases, in that order; junction bases with no gene match: 12. This sample stems from a study of shared clonotypes between healthy human individuals. Findings and caveats of the study: Sorted-subset sequencing was shown by rarefaction to be incomplete despite large depth. Several donors shared approximately 5% of their naive CD4 clonotypes. Donor scarcity curtailed the genetic and exposure-history diversity represented herein.

A deep-level run was used for the assay. Assay: immunoSEQ multiplex PCR; the TCRdb copy retains only in-frame clones and omits some. Of 2 million to 3 million clones in the sample, 93% were seen once. Sequenced: naive CD4+ T cells from PBMCs. Subset described: CD45RA+ positively selected. This chain joins TRBV18 and TRBJ2-7; 7 bases map to TRBD1. This clonotype originated in a man between 18 and 35 years old in good health. Some clones in this sample may be carry-over from other donors' samples. The CDR3 DNA reads TGTGCCAGCTCACCACCGACAGGGCGAGGGCCGGGAGAGCAGTACTTC. Its translation is CASSPPTGRGPGEQYF.